The entry that follows covers one T cell receptor (beta chain) sequence. No antigen is known for it. The CDR3 length is 15 residues. Trimming shortened V by 1 base and J by 7 bases, and 14 bases separated the two germline ends. Per the germline V gene, CDR1 is GTSNPN and CDR2 is SVGIG (reference sequence). Only in-frame clones appear in the TCRdb table, and some are missing; sequencing was by immunoSEQ multiplex PCR. The profile shows 50,000 to 65,000 clones, under 80% of them singletons. This sample is part of a study of radiotherapy plus CTLA-4 blockade in lung cancer. Study-level findings and limits: Early blood T cell clone changes and increased post-radiation serum interferon-beta were reportedly the strongest response predictors. Radiotherapy was combined with ipilimumab, and tumor-derived TCR clones then expanded in blood.

Sequenced material: peripheral blood, taken from a patient treated with radiotherapy plus ipilimumab. The V gene is TRBV30, the J gene TRBJ1-6; no clear D. The receptor's source is a human donor with non-small cell lung cancer who had a complete response to radiotherapy plus ipilimumab. This CDR3 reads CAWSAHEGLNSPLHF. The CDR3 nucleotides read TGTGCCTGGAGTGCCCACGAGGGCCTGAATTCACCCCTCCACTTT.